This TCR beta chain comes out of a study of graft-versus-host responses after intestinal transplantation. Sequencing was performed with immunoSEQ multiplex PCR; in TCRdb, only in-frame clones are kept and a portion is missing. This sample has 8,000 to 11,000 clones, with roughly a third found just once. Investigators plated approximately 200,000 CFSE-labeled responder cells together with approximately 200,000 irradiated stimulator cells labeled with violet dye. Germline CDR1 reads MNHEY; CDR2 reads SVGAGI. This CDR3 is built from 15 residues. The V segment lost 5 bases and the J segment 2 bases; nucleotides outside the gene matches: 5.

The V call is TRBV6-5, the J call TRBJ1-5, with 8 bases aligning to TRBD1. The source was alloreactive CD8+ T cells from a mixed lymphocyte reaction culture, collected before intestinal transplant. Subset meaning: CFSE-low proliferating T cells sorted from approximately six-day pre-transplant mixed lymphocyte reaction (GvH or HvG direction). The clonotype comes from a human patient who received an intestinal transplant. The DNA for the CDR3 is TGTGCCAGCAGTGTAGTGACAGGGGGCAATCAGCCCCAGCATTTT. This translates into CASSVVTGGNQPQHF.